These 8 T cell receptor beta chains share one sample of origin, sequenced in a study of blood T cell repertoires in COVID-19. The protocol was immunoSEQ multiplex PCR, while the TCRdb copy is restricted to in-frame clones and leaves out a portion. This table has approximately 250,000 clones, 84% appearing once. Sequenced material: peripheral blood. The receptor source for this set is a man aged 55 to 70 with acute or convalescent COVID-19.

The chain uses TRBV10-1 and TRBJ2-7, with TRBD2 as a possible D gene (5 bases). Trimming took 3 bases from V and 2 from J, leaving 17 bases between them. The CDR3 is 16 amino acids. Germline V gene sequence: CDR1 WNHNN, CDR2 SYGVQD (reference sequence). This CDR3 is CASSDPRGIGAYEQYF. As DNA, the CDR3 is TGCGCCAGCAGTGACCCGCGAGGGATCGGGGCCTACGAGCAGTACTTC.

In nucleotides, the CDR3 is TGTGCCAGCAGCGACAGGGTGGCTAATGAAAAACTGTTTTTT. This gives the protein CASSDRVANEKLFF. The V call is TRBV5-5, the J call TRBJ1-4; 7 nucleotides line up with TRBD1. CDR3 length: 14 amino acids. Germline loops: CDR1 SGHKS, CDR2 YYEKEE (reference sequence). Trimming removed 4 bases from V and 3 bases from J; junction bases left unmatched: 3.

The genes are TRBV19 and TRBJ1-5, with 10 bases matching TRBD1. The CDR3 is 15 residues long. V was clipped by 5 bases and J by 6 bases; unmatched bases: 7. CDR1 LNHDA and CDR2 SQIVND come from the germline V gene (reference sequence). The CDR3, as DNA: TGTGCCAGTAGTCCTATGACAGGGGGCGTTCAGCCCCAGCATTTT. Translating gives CASSPMTGGVQPQHF.

CDR3 DNA sequence: TGTGCCAGCAGCTTATCAGGGGGGCTTAGGACCCAGTACTTC. Encoded protein: CASSLSGGLRTQYF. The rearrangement links TRBV7-9 to TRBJ2-5; a weak D match, TRBD1 (7 bases). The CDR3 is made up of 14 amino acids. CDR1 is SEHNR and CDR2 is FQNEAQ in the germline V gene (reference sequence). V was shortened by 2 bases and J by 7 bases, with 14 bases between the two germline ends.

The chain combines TRBV9 with TRBJ1-4; the D is unclear. Germline V gene data show CDR1 as SGDLS and CDR2 as YYNGEE. With 1 base removed from V and 4 bases from J, the gap between germline ends came to 5 bases. The CDR3 contains 13 residues. The CDR3 is CASSVNNNEKLFF. CDR3 nucleotides: TGTGCCAGCAGCGTAAACAATAATGAAAAACTGTTTTTT.

This chain connects TRBV9 to TRBJ1-5; possible D gene TRBD1, 6 bases. Trimming removed 0 bases from V and 2 bases from J, with 9 bases in between. The CDR3 sequence is 15 residues long. Per the germline V gene, CDR1 is SGDLS and CDR2 is YYNGEE. The CDR3 coding sequence is TGTGCCAGCAGCGTAGGGGCAGGGGGCAATCAGCCCCAGCATTTT. Protein sequence: CASSVGAGGNQPQHF.

The genes are TRBV18 and TRBJ2-5, with D unclear. This CDR3 region has 13 residues. Germline V gives CDR1 KGHSH, CDR2 LQKENI. Trimming cost V 2 bases and J 2 bases, with 6 bases left between them. The CDR3 DNA is TGTGCCAGCTCACCATACTATCAAGAGACCCAGTACTTC. Amino acid sequence: CASSPYYQETQYF.

This chain joins TRBV19 and TRBJ2-3; weak D call: TRBD2 (5 bases). The germline V gene encodes CDR1 LNHDA and CDR2 SQIVND (reference sequence). Trimming took 5 bases from V and 2 from J, leaving 17 bases between them. The CDR3 runs to 16 residues. DNA of the CDR3: TGTGCCAGTAGTCCCCGAGGGCCCTCGGTCACAGATACGCAGTATTTT. Translated: CASSPRGPSVTDTQYF.